The present T cell receptor beta chain was sequenced within a study of shared clonotypes between healthy human individuals (dated by TCRdb to 2018 to 2020). Some background on the complete study: A couple of women and three men aged 18 to 49 years were included in the cohort. Each donor's leukapheresis produced roughly between roughly 0.9 and 9 billion PBMCs. For each donor, CD4 naive and CD4 memory were each given three plates, CD8 naive was given two plates, and CD8 memory was given one plate. To estimate repertoire size and how much clonotype sharing occurs between individuals, the study deeply sequenced the blood TCR repertoires of about five healthy adults. Libraries were prepared and TCR repertoires were sequenced by different laboratories using diverse techniques, in order to increase sequencing depth and limit assay-specific biases.

Remarks on this clone: Its antigen has not been determined. No clone much larger than this one lies a single base away; base qualities are absent. Other DNA sequences from this sample encode an identical CDR3 as well.

Using the deep immunoSEQ assay, multiplex PCR amplified TCR CDR3 regions from genomic DNA. Genomic DNA extracted from each cell subset was distributed evenly over all wells of several immunoSEQ 96-well plates, and each plate served as one replicate. For sorted subsets, roughly 200 ng of genomic DNA, equivalent to 25,000 to 35,000 T cell genomes, went into each replicate PCR. The purified libraries were quantified using a Qubit 3.0 fluorometer, sized with a Bioanalyzer 2100, and then quantified again using the KAPA Library Quantification kit. Every immunoSEQ 96-well plate was sequenced on a separate single-read 150-cycle Illumina NextSeq 550 flow cell. In the original analysis: Because only junctional sequences without quality scores were contained in the immunoSEQ output, filtering matching that applied to full-length reads could not be performed. Sequences were annotated with PyIR, a Python wrapper for IgBLAST v1.9, using IMGT germline references to assign V/J genes and CDR3. Reads with weak V/J assignments (E-value above 1e-6), missing CDR3, stop codons, out-of-frame junctions, or ambiguous translated residues were removed. A V3J clonotype was defined by an identical inferred V gene, J gene, and CDR3 amino acid sequence. The percentage overlap between two repertoires was calculated by dividing the number of shared unique clonotypes by the size of the smaller repertoire. Repertoire richness was assessed with RTK rarefaction, the Chao1 estimator, and Recon v2.1 estimates of unobserved clonotypes. Generation probabilities were computed with OLGA for all TCRbeta clonotypes obtained by the gDNA method from several donors. Held by TCRdb, this immuneACCESS table contains in-frame sequences only and omits some clones. Under half of the omission traces to an unresolved V gene where checked; the cause of the rest is unknown. V and J calls and clone size are those listed in that table; D and trimming were worked out from the DNA. This sample has roughly 2.5 million clones in its table, and around 94% of those were observed once. The top ten clonotypes cover 0.14% of the sample.

Beyond this particular receptor, the publication reports: Across a few donors, approximately 5% of naive CD4, around 3.3% of naive CD8, approximately 2.5% of memory CD4, and 0.3% to 0.45% of memory CD8 clonotypes were shared. Compared with non-shared clonotypes, clonotypes shared by all four sorted-subset donors had higher generation probabilities. Larger estimated clonotype richness was generally found for naive subsets than for memory subsets. Based on pairwise subsampling, the degree of clonotype sharing among donors was expected to be affected by sequencing depth. Sampling was restricted to blood, and TCR repertoires in tissue are likely to differ from TCR repertoires in blood. Even with the large sequencing depth, rarefaction of the sorted-subset datasets indicated that sequencing was incomplete. The small number of donors limited the genetic and exposure-history diversity represented.

Donors were healthy HIV-negative adults with no recently reported acute infections or vaccinations. Every donor was a Caucasian adult residing in Nashville, Tennessee, USA. CD4+ T cells were enriched by magnetic negative selection, after which naive cells were positively selected on CD45RA and the negative fraction was taken as the memory subset. Blood was obtained by leukapheresis, after which PBMCs were separated by Ficoll-Histopaque density gradient centrifugation and cryopreserved in liquid nitrogen vapor phase. Purity and quantity of every magnetically sorted T cell population were checked by analytical flow cytometry. Genomic DNA was isolated from each sorted fraction and quantified by UV absorbance on a Nanodrop 2000c. The CDR3 numbers 11 residues from cysteine through phenylalanine. Only the CDR3 portion is preserved as DNA: 33 bases, with reading frame beginning at the first base. In the germline V gene (reference sequence), CDR1 corresponds to DFQATT and CDR2 to SNEGSKA. The junction shows trimming of 5 bases on V and 5 bases on J, plus 9 bases between the germline ends.

The TCR comes from a man aged 18-30 years in good health. The source material was naive CD4+ T cells sorted from blood. The cell subset or site label, read with the paper, signifies: CD45RA+ positively selected. The chain employs TRBV20-1 and TRBJ1-1, with no reliable assignment of the D segment. The bases are TGCAGTGCTGAGGGAAATACTGAAGCTTTCTTT. This is translated as CSAEGNTEAFF.